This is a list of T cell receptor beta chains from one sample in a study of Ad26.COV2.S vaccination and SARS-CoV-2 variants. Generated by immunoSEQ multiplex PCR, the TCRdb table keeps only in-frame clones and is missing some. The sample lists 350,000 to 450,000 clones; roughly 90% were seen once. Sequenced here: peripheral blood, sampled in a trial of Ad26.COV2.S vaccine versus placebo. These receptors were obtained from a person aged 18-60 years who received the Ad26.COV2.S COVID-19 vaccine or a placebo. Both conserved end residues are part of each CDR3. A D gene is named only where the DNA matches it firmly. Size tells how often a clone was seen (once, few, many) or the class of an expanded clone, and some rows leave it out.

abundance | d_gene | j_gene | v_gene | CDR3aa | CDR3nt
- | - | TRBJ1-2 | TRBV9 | CASSSGTSGNYGYTF | TGTGCCAGCAGCTCCGGGACCTCGGGGAACTATGGCTACACCTTC
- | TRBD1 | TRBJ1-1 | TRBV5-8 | CASSLGDRKNTEAFF | TGTGCCAGCAGCTTGGGGGACAGGAAGAACACTGAAGCTTTCTTT
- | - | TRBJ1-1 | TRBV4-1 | CASSQDLGRAEGAFF | TGCGCCAGCAGCCAAGACTTGGGGCGGGCCGAGGGGGCTTTCTTT
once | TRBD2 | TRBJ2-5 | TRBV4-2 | CASSQKASSGGAVQETQYF | TGTGCCAGCAGCCAAAAGGCCTCTAGCGGGGGGGCGGTCCAAGAGACCCAGTACTTC
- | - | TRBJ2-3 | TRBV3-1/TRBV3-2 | CASRKSDTQYF | TGTGCCAGCAGAAAGTCCGATACGCAGTATTTT
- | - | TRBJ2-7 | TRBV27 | CASSRQGYEQYF | TGTGCCAGCAGTCGGCAGGGCTACGAGCAGTACTTC
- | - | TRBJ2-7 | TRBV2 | CASSGGEQYF | TGTGCCAGCAGTGGGGGGGAGCAGTACTTC
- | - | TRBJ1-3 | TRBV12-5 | CASGGGLGNTIYF | TGTGCTAGTGGTGGGGGGCTTGGAAACACCATATATTTT
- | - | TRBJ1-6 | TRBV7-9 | CASSETDTTDSPLHF | TGTGCCAGCAGCGAAACGGACACAACAGATTCACCCCTCCACTTT
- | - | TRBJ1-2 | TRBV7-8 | CASSAQPRRVSLLVAGYTF | TGTGCCAGCAGCGCTCAACCCCGCCGGGTATCACTCCTCGTTGCCGGCTACACCTTC
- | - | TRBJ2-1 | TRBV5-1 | CASSLEGNSNEQFF | TGCGCCAGCAGCTTGGAGGGGAACAGCAATGAGCAGTTCTTC
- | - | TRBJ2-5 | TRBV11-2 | CASSIWRGYQETQYF | TGTGCCAGCAGCATCTGGCGGGGATATCAAGAGACCCAGTACTTC
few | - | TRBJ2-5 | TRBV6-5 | CASSYGGRVETQYF | TGTGCCAGCAGTTACGGGGGCAGGGTCGAGACCCAGTACTTC
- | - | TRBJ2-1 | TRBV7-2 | CASSKGVEQFF | TGTGCCAGCAGTAAGGGAGTTGAGCAGTTCTTC
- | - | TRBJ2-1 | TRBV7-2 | CASRSGSYNEQFF | TGTGCCAGCAGGAGCGGCTCCTACAATGAGCAGTTCTTC
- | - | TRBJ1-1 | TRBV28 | CASSLVPGNTEAFF | TGTGCCAGCAGTTTGGTCCCAGGGAACACTGAAGCTTTCTTT
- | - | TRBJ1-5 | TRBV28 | CASSLVRGRQPQHF | TGTGCCAGCAGCCTGGTGAGGGGCCGACAGCCCCAGCATTTT
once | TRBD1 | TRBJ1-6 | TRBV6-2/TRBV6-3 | CASSHRGRGSPLHF | TGTGCCAGCAGTCACAGGGGGCGCGGATCACCCCTCCACTTT
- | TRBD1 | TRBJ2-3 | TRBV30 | CAWTRTGSADTQYF | TGTGCCTGGACCAGGACAGGGTCGGCAGATACGCAGTATTTT
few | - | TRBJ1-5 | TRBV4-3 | CASSQDVQTGTPQHF | TGCGCCAGCAGCCAAGATGTACAAACCGGGACACCCCAGCATTTT
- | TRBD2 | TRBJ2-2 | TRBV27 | CASSLRTSTGELFF | TGTGCCAGCAGTCTACGGACTAGCACCGGGGAGCTGTTTTTT
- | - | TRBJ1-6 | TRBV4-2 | CASSQPGTGRSPLHF | TGTGCCAGCAGCCAACCAGGGACCGGGCGGTCACCCCTCCACTTT
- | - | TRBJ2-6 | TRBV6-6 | CASSYSISGANVLTF | TGTGCCAGCAGTTATTCGATATCCGGGGCCAACGTCCTGACTTTC
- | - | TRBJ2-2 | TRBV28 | CASIRRGAGTGELFF | TGTGCCAGCATCCGGCGCGGGGCCGGGACCGGGGAGCTGTTTTTT
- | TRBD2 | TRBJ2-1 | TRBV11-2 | CASSLGLAGGRREQFF | TGTGCCAGCAGCTTGGGTCTAGCGGGGGGGCGTCGGGAGCAGTTCTTC
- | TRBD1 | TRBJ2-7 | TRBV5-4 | CASSPGTGTYEQYF | TGTGCCAGCAGCCCCGGGACAGGAACCTACGAGCAGTACTTC
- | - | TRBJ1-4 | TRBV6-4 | CASQRKSATNEKLFF | TGTGCCAGCCAACGCAAAAGTGCAACTAATGAAAAACTGTTTTTT
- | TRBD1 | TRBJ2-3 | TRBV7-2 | CASNTPGDSSDTQYF | TGTGCCAGCAACACCCCCGGGGACAGTTCAGATACGCAGTATTTT
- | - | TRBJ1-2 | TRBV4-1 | CASSQPQRGIPGYTF | TGCGCCAGCAGCCAACCCCAGAGGGGGATACCTGGCTACACCTTC
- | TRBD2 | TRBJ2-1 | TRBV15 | CATSQTRILAGGQGEQFF | TGTGCCACCAGCCAAACTCGAATACTAGCGGGGGGGCAGGGTGAGCAGTTCTTC
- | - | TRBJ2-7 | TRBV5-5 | CASSPGKTYEQYF | TGTGCCAGCAGCCCCGGGAAAACCTACGAGCAGTACTTC
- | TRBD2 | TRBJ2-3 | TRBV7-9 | CASSSPRTSGGTSTDTQYF | TGTGCCAGCAGCTCACCCCGGACTAGCGGGGGGACTAGCACAGATACGCAGTATTTT
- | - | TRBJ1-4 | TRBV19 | CASQVGVDRNEKLFF | TGTGCCAGCCAAGTGGGGGTGGATCGTAATGAAAAACTGTTTTTT
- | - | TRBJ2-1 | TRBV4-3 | CASSQGSGYNEQFF | TGCGCCAGCAGCCAAGGATCTGGCTACAATGAGCAGTTCTTC
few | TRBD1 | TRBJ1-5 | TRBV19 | CASRRQGKTDQARNSNQPQHF | TGTGCCAGTAGGCGACAGGGAAAGACTGATCAAGCGAGAAATAGCAATCAGCCCCAGCATTTT
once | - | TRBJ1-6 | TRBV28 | CASSSATGINSPLHF | TGTGCCAGCAGTTCCGCGACAGGCATAAATTCACCCCTCCACTTT
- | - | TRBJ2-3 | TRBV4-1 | CASSQVNLVYTDTQYF | TGCGCCAGCAGCCAAGTGAATTTGGTCTACACAGATACGCAGTATTTT
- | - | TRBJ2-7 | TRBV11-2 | CASSPVLGTHNKNF | TGTGCCAGCAGCCCAGTACTCGGGACCCACAACAAGAACTTC
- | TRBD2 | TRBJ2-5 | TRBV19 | CASSGGAGSETQYF | TGTGCCAGTAGCGGGGGGGCAGGGTCAGAGACCCAGTACTTC
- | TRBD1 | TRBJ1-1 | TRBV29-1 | CSVKTGASNTEAFF | TGCAGCGTTAAGACAGGGGCTTCGAACACTGAAGCTTTCTTT
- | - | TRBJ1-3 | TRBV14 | CASSQVGPISGNTIYF | TGTGCCAGCAGCCAAGTTGGACCGATCTCTGGAAACACCATATATTTT
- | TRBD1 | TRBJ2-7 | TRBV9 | CASSVEGTGSYEQYF | TGTGCCAGCAGCGTAGAAGGGACAGGGTCCTACGAGCAGTACTTC
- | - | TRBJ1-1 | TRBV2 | CASRRTVTEAFF | TGTGCCAGCAGGAGGACGGTCACTGAAGCTTTCTTT
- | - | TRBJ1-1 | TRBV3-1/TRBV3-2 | CASSQDTDTEAFF | TGTGCCAGCAGCCAGGACACTGACACTGAAGCTTTCTTT
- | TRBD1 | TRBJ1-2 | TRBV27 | CASRPLVRTGAVYGYTF | TGTGCCAGCAGACCCCTCGTAAGGACAGGCGCCGTCTATGGCTACACCTTC
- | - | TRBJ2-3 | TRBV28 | CASSFPRAATRRDTQYF | TGTGCCAGCAGTTTTCCCCGGGCCGCAACGCGCCGAGATACGCAGTATTTT
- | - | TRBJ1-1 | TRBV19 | CASRTDMNTEAFF | TGTGCCAGTAGGACAGATATGAACACTGAAGCTTTCTTT
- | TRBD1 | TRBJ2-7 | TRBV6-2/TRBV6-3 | CASSHPGTGEYEQYF | TGTGCCAGCAGTCACCCCGGGACAGGGGAATACGAGCAGTACTTC
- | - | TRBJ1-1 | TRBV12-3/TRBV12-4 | CASTGQPGTEAFF | TGTGCCAGCACCGGACAACCGGGGACTGAAGCTTTCTTT
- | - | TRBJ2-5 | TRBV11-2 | CASRPARGKGETQYF | TGTGCCAGCCGTCCGGCCCGAGGTAAGGGAGAGACCCAGTACTTC
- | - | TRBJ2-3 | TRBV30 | CAWSKGADTQYF | TGTGCCTGGAGTAAAGGGGCGGATACGCAGTATTTT
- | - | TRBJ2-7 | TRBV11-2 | CASSLALRQYEQYF | TGTGCCAGCAGCTTAGCTCTAAGACAGTACGAGCAGTACTTC
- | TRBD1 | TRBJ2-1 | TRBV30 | CAWSTGQAGSYNEQFF | TGTGCCTGGAGTACGGGACAGGCCGGATCATACAATGAGCAGTTCTTC
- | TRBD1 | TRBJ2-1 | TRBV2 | CASTGTATYNEQFF | TGTGCCAGCACCGGGACAGCAACCTACAATGAGCAGTTCTTC
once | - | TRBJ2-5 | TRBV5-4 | CASSWERKETQYF | TGTGCCAGCAGTTGGGAACGGAAAGAGACCCAGTACTTC